This T cell receptor (beta chain) was captured by sequencing in a study of tumor-infiltrating lymphocytes in oesophageal squamous cell carcinoma. TCRdb used MiXCR to reprocess the PCR reads, holding one entry per CDR3 protein. The data contain about 21,000 distinct CDR3 sequences, roughly two fifths of them seen just once; the ten biggest clones take up under 40%. This clonotype was seen ten or more times. V lost 4 bases and J lost 5, with 16 bases in between. CDR3 length equals 14 residues. The germline gives CDR1 SGHRS, CDR2 YFSETQ. The sequenced sample was esophageal tumor tissue. The receptor comes from a male donor with esophageal squamous cell carcinoma. The gene calls are TRBV5-1 and TRBJ2-7; tentative D call: TRBD2 (6 bases). In DNA form, the CDR3 reads TGCGCCAGCAGCACCAGGGAGGAGATCCACGAGCAGTACTTC. It yields the protein CASSTREEIHEQYF.